This T cell receptor (beta chain) was captured in a study of cytotoxic CD8 clonotypes in ibrutinib-treated CLL. The assay was immunoSEQ multiplex PCR, and TCRdb's table has in-frame clones only and misses some. Among roughly 220,000 clones listed, 60% to 80% were seen once. Study outcomes and limitations: Clonality went up at ibrutinib response and then declined back toward baseline at progression.

A remark on this clone: Its target is unknown.

V gave up 6 bases and J gave up 4 bases, with 13 bases separating them. This CDR3 has 13 residues. Germline loops: CDR1 MNHNY, CDR2 SVGAGI (reference sequence). The sample consisted of PBMCs, taken after 12 months of ibrutinib treatment. The clonotype was recovered from a human donor with chronic lymphocytic leukemia. The rearrangement links TRBV6-6 to TRBJ2-7; maybe TRBD2 (6 bases). CDR3 region: CASSGTYSYEQYF. In DNA, the CDR3 is TGTGCCAGCAGCGGGACTTACTCTTACGAGCAGTACTTC.